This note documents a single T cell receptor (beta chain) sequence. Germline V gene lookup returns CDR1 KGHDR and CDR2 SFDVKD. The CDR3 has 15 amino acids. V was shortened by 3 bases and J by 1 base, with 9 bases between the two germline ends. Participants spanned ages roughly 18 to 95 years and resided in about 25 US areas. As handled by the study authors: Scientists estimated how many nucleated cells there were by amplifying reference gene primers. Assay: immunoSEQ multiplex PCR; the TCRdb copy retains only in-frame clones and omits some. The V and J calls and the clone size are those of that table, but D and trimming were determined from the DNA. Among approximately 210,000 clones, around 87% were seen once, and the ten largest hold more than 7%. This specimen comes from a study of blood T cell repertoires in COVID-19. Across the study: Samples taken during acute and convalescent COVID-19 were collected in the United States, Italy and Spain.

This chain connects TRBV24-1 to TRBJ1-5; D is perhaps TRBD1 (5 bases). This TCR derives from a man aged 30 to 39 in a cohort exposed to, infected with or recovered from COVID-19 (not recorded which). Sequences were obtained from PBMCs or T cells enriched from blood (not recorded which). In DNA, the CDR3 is TGTGCCACCAGTGATGGCCGGGGGAGCAATCAGCCCCAGCATTTT. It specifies CATSDGRGSNQPQHF.